This T cell receptor beta chain was sequenced in a study of T cells after yellow fever vaccination. The wider study: Where fractions had low cell numbers, libraries were prepared from them with the SMART-Seq v4 Ultra Low Input RNA kit.

5'RACE template switching produced TCR cDNA carrying a universal primer site and UMIs. TCRdb re-analysed the 5' RACE reads in MiXCR, keeping a single row per CDR3 protein. Altogether about 300,000 distinct CDR3 sequences are present, roughly 9% being singletons, with the ten largest covering around 3.1%. Trimming left V 1 base short and J 8 bases short, with 14 bases between. The CDR3 covers 14 residues. CDR1 LGHDT and CDR2 YNNKEL come from the germline V gene (reference sequence). The sequence was collected from a man aged 18 to 30 who received the YFV17D yellow fever vaccine. V and J are TRBV3-1 and TRBJ2-5; D not resolved. Sequencing was performed on CD4+ T cells sorted from PBMCs, taken 5 days after the yellow fever booster vaccination. The CDR3 loop reads CASSQAGVMGTQYF. CDR3 bases: TGTGCCAGCAGCCAAGCTGGAGTCATGGGTACCCAGTACTTC.